A single TCR beta chain is shown here with its context. The data were taken from a study of CD8+ T cells in alopecia areata. Sequencing used cDNA as its template, made by extracting RNA and reverse transcribing it. Produced via immunoSEQ multiplex PCR; TCRdb's table is partial and in-frame only. Of fewer than 150,000 clones in the sample, 50% to 60% were seen once. The TCR was taken from a human donor with alopecia areata. This material consisted of CD4+ T cells sorted from blood, taken at week 0.

This CDR3 is CASRRWSTDTQYF. Here the CDR3 DNA reads TGTGCCAGCAGACGATGGAGCACAGATACGCAGTATTTT. The V and J genes are TRBV6-6 and TRBJ2-3; D is unclear. Trimming shortened V by 6 bases and J by 0 bases, and 7 bases separated the two germline ends. This CDR3 is 13 amino acids long. Germline V gene data show CDR1 as MNHNY and CDR2 as SVGAGI (reference sequence).